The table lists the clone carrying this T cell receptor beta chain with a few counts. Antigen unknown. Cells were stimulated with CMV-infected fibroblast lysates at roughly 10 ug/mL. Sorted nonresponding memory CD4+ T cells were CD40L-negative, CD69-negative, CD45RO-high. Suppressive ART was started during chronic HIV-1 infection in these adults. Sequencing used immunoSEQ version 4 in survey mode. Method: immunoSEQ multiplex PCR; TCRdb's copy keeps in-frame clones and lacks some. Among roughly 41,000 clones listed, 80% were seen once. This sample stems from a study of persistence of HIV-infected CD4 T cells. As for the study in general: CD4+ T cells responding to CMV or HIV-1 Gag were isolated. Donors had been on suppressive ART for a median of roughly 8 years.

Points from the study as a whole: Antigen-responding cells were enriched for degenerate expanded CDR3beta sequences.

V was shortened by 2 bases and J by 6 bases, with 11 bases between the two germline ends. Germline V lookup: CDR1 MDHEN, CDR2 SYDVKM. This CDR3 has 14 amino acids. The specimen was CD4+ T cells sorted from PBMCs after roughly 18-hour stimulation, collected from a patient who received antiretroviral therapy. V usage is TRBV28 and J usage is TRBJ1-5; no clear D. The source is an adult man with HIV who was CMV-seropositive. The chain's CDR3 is CASSLILGGQPQHF. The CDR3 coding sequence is TGTGCCAGCAGTTTAATCTTGGGAGGTCAGCCCCAGCATTTT.